This T cell receptor beta chain derives from a study of cytomegalovirus exposure and HLA in healthy donors. At the level of the study: T cells numbering around 180 million yielded approximately 120 million unique TCR beta sequences in an earlier analysis.

As to this clone: The antigen is undetermined.

Findings and caveats of the study: When analyzed later, a missense DCLRE1C variant was found to be linked to TCR beta V- and J-gene trimming. About 87% or about 30% of the time was how often most TCR beta V segments were productive, according to an earlier analysis.

CDR3 length equals 14 residues. Germline CDR1 is SGHKS and CDR2 is YYEKEE (reference sequence). Trimming pared 5 bases from V and 3 bases from J, leaving 14 bases between. 13 Jbeta primers and 60 Vbeta primers were used for the PCR. Per the original data handling: In a later analysis, the count reached some 88 million unique TCR beta chains, with around 10 million shared. Repertoires were generated with immunoSEQ multiplex PCR, while TCRdb's copy carries only in-frame clones and drops some. The V and J calls and the clone size are those of that table, but D and trimming were determined from the DNA. This table holds 150,000 to 200,000 clones, 60% to 85% found once.

The clonotype comes from a female donor in good health and CMV-seronegative. V is TRBV5-5 and J is TRBJ2-5, with a possible D match to TRBD1 (5 bases). Sample: PBMCs. The chain's CDR3 is CASRLGSGKETQYF. The CDR3 DNA reads as TGTGCCAGCAGGTTAGGATCAGGGAAAGAGACCCAGTACTTC.